This is a list of T cell receptor beta chains from one sample in a study of identical twins. From the 5' RACE reads, TCRdb called clonotypes with MiXCR, one entry per CDR3 protein. The table shows under 250,000 distinct CDR3 sequences, with 6% to 8% occurring only once. The data were also submitted as part of a second study, on yellow fever vaccine responses in identical twins.

The sequenced material came from CD8+ T cells sorted from blood. These receptors all stem from a woman aged 18-29 years in good health. Both conserved end residues are part of each CDR3. D genes are given only for firm matches. Clone size is given for some rows only: seen once, a few or many times, or a class if the clone is expanded.

size	V	D	J	CDR3	DNA
-	TRBV7-9	-	TRBJ1-1	CASSLAPHMGAFF	TGTGCCAGCAGCTTAGCGCCCCACATGGGAGCTTTCTTT
-	TRBV6-5	-	TRBJ1-3	CASSYLARGGPGNTIYF	TGTGCCAGCAGTTACCTGGCCAGGGGAGGCCCTGGAAACACCATATATTTT
many	TRBV5-5	TRBD2	TRBJ2-2	CASSLDQREIDGELFF	TGTGCCAGCAGCTTGGACCAGCGGGAGATTGACGGGGAGCTGTTTTTT
many	TRBV7-6	-	TRBJ2-1	CASSLNSYNEQFF	TGTGCCAGCAGCTTAAACAGCTACAATGAGCAGTTCTTC
-	TRBV29-1	TRBD1	TRBJ2-2	CSVEGRGLTGELFF	TGCAGCGTTGAAGGCAGGGGGCTTACCGGGGAGCTGTTTTTT
-	TRBV7-6	-	TRBJ2-2	CASSLALGGAYTGELFF	TGTGCCAGCAGCTTAGCGCTCGGGGGAGCGTACACCGGGGAGCTGTTTTTT
few	TRBV11-2	-	TRBJ2-5	CASSIGTAPTSEIETQYF	TGTGCCAGCAGTATAGGGACAGCACCGACTAGCGAAATAGAGACCCAGTACTTC
-	TRBV11-2	-	TRBJ2-2	CASSSPYYFAGTGELFF	TGTGCCAGCAGTTCCCCCTATTATTTTGCGGGCACCGGGGAGCTGTTTTTT
-	TRBV5-1	-	TRBJ2-7	CASSRGDYEQYF	TGCGCCAGTAGCAGGGGCGATTACGAGCAGTACTTC
many	TRBV12-3/TRBV12-4	TRBD2	TRBJ2-3	CASKPLAGLTDTQYF	TGTGCCAGCAAACCCTTAGCGGGACTCACAGATACGCAGTATTTT
many	TRBV29-1	-	TRBJ2-1	CSAEGTQSYNEQFF	TGCAGCGCCGAAGGGACGCAATCCTACAATGAGCAGTTCTTC
few	TRBV12-3/TRBV12-4	-	TRBJ2-6	CASSGLDSSSGANVLTF	TGTGCCAGCAGTGGACTGGACAGTTCCTCTGGGGCCAACGTCCTGACTTTC
few	TRBV7-9	TRBD2	TRBJ2-7	CASSTERESNEQYF	TGTGCCAGCAGCACAGAGCGGGAGTCCAACGAGCAGTACTTC
-	TRBV20-1	TRBD1	TRBJ2-7	CSARADRGLRGHEQYF	TGCAGTGCTAGAGCGGACAGGGGGTTGAGGGGACACGAGCAGTACTTC
many	TRBV4-1	-	TRBJ2-2	CASSRNLNTGELFF	TGCGCCAGCAGCCGCAACTTGAACACCGGGGAGCTGTTTTTT
-	TRBV5-1	-	TRBJ2-3	CASSTGRISTDTQYF	TGCGCCAGCAGCACGGGACGGATAAGCACAGATACGCAGTATTTT
-	TRBV27	-	TRBJ2-3	CASSLWGYYTDTQYF	TGTGCCAGCAGTTTATGGGGTTACTACACAGATACGCAGTATTTT
-	TRBV7-9	TRBD2	TRBJ2-1	CASSDPTSGSISEQFF	TGTGCCAGCAGCGACCCGACTAGCGGGAGTATCAGTGAGCAGTTCTTC
many	TRBV4-1	TRBD1	TRBJ2-5	CASSQEGQEETQYF	TGCGCCAGCAGCCAAGAGGGACAGGAGGAGACCCAGTACTTC
few	TRBV7-9	-	TRBJ2-2	CASSSSRDSNTGELFF	TGTGCCAGCAGCTCTTCGAGGGACTCGAACACCGGGGAGCTGTTTTTT
many	TRBV3-1	-	TRBJ2-5	CASSLGSGRETQYF	TGTGCCAGCAGCCTCGGCTCGGGCAGAGAGACCCAGTACTTC
many	TRBV3-1	TRBD2	TRBJ2-1	CASTLGLAGYNEQFF	TGTGCCAGTACCCTTGGCCTAGCGGGGTACAATGAGCAGTTCTTC
-	TRBV12-3/TRBV12-4	TRBD1	TRBJ2-7	CASTPTGAEQYF	TGTGCCAGCACCCCAACAGGGGCCGAGCAGTACTTC
-	TRBV6-1	TRBD2	TRBJ2-1	CASRGGTSYNEQFF	TGTGCCAGCAGGGGGGGGACTTCTTACAATGAGCAGTTCTTC
few	TRBV28	-	TRBJ1-2	CASSFSSFGDYGYTF	TGTGCCAGCAGTTTCTCAAGCTTCGGGGATTATGGCTACACCTTC
-	TRBV5-1	TRBD1	TRBJ2-1	CASIDDRDRGLLSSYNEQFF	TGCGCCAGCATCGACGACCGGGACAGGGGACTTCTGAGCTCCTACAATGAGCAGTTCTTC
few	TRBV29-1	-	TRBJ2-7	CSVLTLPLSYEQYF	TGCAGCGTCCTGACGCTTCCCCTCTCCTACGAGCAGTACTTC
many	TRBV4-1	TRBD1	TRBJ2-7	CASSQEGTGGPYEQYF	TGCGCCAGCAGCCAAGAAGGGACAGGGGGCCCCTACGAGCAGTACTTC
-	TRBV6-2/TRBV6-3	-	TRBJ2-7	CASSYVDPFSEQYF	TGTGCCAGCAGTTACGTAGATCCTTTCTCCGAGCAGTACTTC
many	TRBV12-3/TRBV12-4	-	TRBJ1-1	CASSFGTEAFF	TGTGCCAGCAGTTTTGGCACTGAAGCTTTCTTT
many	TRBV4-2	-	TRBJ2-1	CASSQVSGAHNEQFF	TGTGCCAGCAGCCAAGTTTCCGGGGCTCACAATGAGCAGTTCTTC
-	TRBV10-3	TRBD2	TRBJ2-3	CAISEGLMTSGGAGTDTQYF	TGTGCCATCAGTGAAGGCCTAATGACTAGCGGGGGGGCCGGCACAGATACGCAGTATTTT
many	TRBV28	-	TRBJ1-6	CASTLIRGSYNSPLHF	TGTGCCAGCACCCTAATAAGGGGTTCCTATAATTCACCCCTCCACTTT
-	TRBV20-1	TRBD1	TRBJ2-1	CSARDFRQGPASYNEQFF	TGCAGTGCTAGAGATTTCAGACAGGGGCCTGCCTCCTACAATGAGCAGTTCTTC
many	TRBV4-1	TRBD1	TRBJ1-6	CASAATGTGDSPLHF	TGCGCCAGCGCGGCAACCGGGACAGGGGATTCACCCCTCCACTTT
many	TRBV14	-	TRBJ2-7	CASSPGTSPVGEQYF	TGTGCCAGCAGCCCAGGGACTTCCCCCGTGGGCGAGCAGTACTTC
few	TRBV28	-	TRBJ2-6	CASSRLGSSGANVLTF	TGTGCCAGCAGTCGACTGGGGAGCTCTGGGGCCAACGTCCTGACTTTC
few	TRBV9	TRBD2	TRBJ2-7	CASSVGLAGGEQYF	TGTGCCAGCAGCGTAGGGCTAGCGGGAGGCGAGCAGTACTTC
-	TRBV15	-	TRBJ2-1	CATSREQGMSDEQFF	TGTGCCACCAGCAGAGAGCAGGGGATGAGCGATGAGCAGTTCTTC
many	TRBV5-6	TRBD1	TRBJ2-1	CASSFGQGAWYEQFF	TGTGCCAGCAGCTTCGGTCAGGGGGCTTGGTATGAGCAGTTCTTC
-	TRBV20-1	-	TRBJ2-5	CSALSSLWEVQETQYF	TGCAGTGCGCTTTCTTCATTGTGGGAGGTCCAAGAGACCCAGTACTTC
-	TRBV6-2/TRBV6-3	TRBD2	TRBJ2-6	CASSYSTGLAGGSGANVLTF	TGTGCCAGCAGTTACTCAACCGGACTAGCGGGGGGGTCTGGGGCCAACGTCCTGACTTTC
-	TRBV13	-	TRBJ1-1	CASSPASGPGLNTEAFF	TGTGCCAGCAGCCCTGCCTCAGGGCCAGGGTTGAACACTGAAGCTTTCTTT
many	TRBV27	-	TRBJ2-3	CASSWNTVAQYF	TGTGCCAGCAGTTGGAACACAGTGGCGCAGTATTTT
-	TRBV5-5	-	TRBJ1-3	CASSLKDKDYSGNTIYF	TGTGCCAGCAGCTTGAAGGACAAAGATTACTCTGGAAACACCATATATTTT
many	TRBV12-3/TRBV12-4	-	TRBJ2-5	CASSPDGERKETQYF	TGTGCCAGCAGCCCTGACGGAGAGAGGAAGGAGACCCAGTACTTC
many	TRBV3-1	TRBD1	TRBJ1-4	CASSQDGQVPREKLFF	TGTGCCAGCAGCCAAGATGGACAGGTACCACGAGAAAAACTGTTTTTT
-	TRBV6-1	-	TRBJ2-6	CASSDTRGPSPGANVLTF	TGTGCCAGCAGCGACACCAGGGGTCCCAGCCCTGGGGCCAACGTCCTGACTTTC
few	TRBV28	-	TRBJ1-1	CASTRRGGAGVTEAFF	TGTGCCAGCACCCGGAGGGGGGGCGCCGGGGTCACTGAAGCTTTCTTT
few	TRBV11-2	TRBD1	TRBJ1-4	CASSLLRGRVATNEKLFF	TGTGCCAGCAGCTTGCTCAGGGGGCGAGTTGCAACTAATGAAAAACTGTTTTTT